The 5 T cell receptor beta chains below all came from one sample that was sequenced in a study of beta chain features in type 1 diabetes. Findings of the study overall: Type 1 diabetes patients had moderately but significantly shorter TCRB CDR3s in all four CD4+ subsets.

The investigators reverse transcribed all of the isolated RNA, so they sequenced expressed TCRB transcripts. Profiling relied on immunoSEQ multiplex PCR, and the TCRdb table lists in-frame clones only, not all of them. The sample carries roughly 700,000 clones, roughly 12% recorded once. These receptors' antigens are unknown. Sequences were obtained from naive CD4+ T cells from blood. Receptor source: a man between 18 and 35 years old with type 1 diabetes.

The chain couples TRBV5-1 to TRBJ1-5; D uncertain. Deletions cut 0 bases from V and 5 bases from J, with 12 bases between. Germline V gene data show CDR1 as SGHRS and CDR2 as YFSETQ. The CDR3 loop spans 15 amino acids. CDR3 nucleotide sequence: TGCGCCAGCAGCTTGGCCGGAGCGGCCCATCAGCCCCAGCATTTT. Translation: CASSLAGAAHQPQHF.

V usage is TRBV30 and J usage is TRBJ1-1, with a possible D match to TRBD1 (5 bases). Per germline, CDR1 GTSNPN and CDR2 SVGIG (reference sequence). This CDR3 region has 13 residues. The V end lost 5 bases, the J end lost 3 bases, and 13 bases lay between the germline ends. In nucleotides, the CDR3 is TGTGCCTGGGTCAGGGTGAGGGACACTGAAGCTTTCTTT. It translates to CAWVRVRDTEAFF.

V usage is TRBV5-4 and J usage is TRBJ2-1; 13 bases line up with TRBD2. V lost 3 bases to trimming and J lost 5 bases; unmatched junction nucleotides: 2. CDR3 length: 15 amino acids. Germline assignment: CDR1 SGHNT and CDR2 YYREEE (reference sequence). The DNA of the CDR3 is TGTGCCAGCAGCTGGGGACTAGCGGGGCACAATGAGCAGTTCTTC. Protein: CASSWGLAGHNEQFF.

The genes are TRBV5-4 and TRBJ1-1; D is uncertain. The CDR3 has 13 residues. V was pared by 1 base and J by 2 bases, with 6 bases between. Germline-derived CDR1 and CDR2 are SGHNT and YYREEE (reference sequence). CDR3 sequence reads: CASSLKVNTEAFF. CDR3 bases: TGTGCCAGCAGCTTGAAAGTCAACACTGAAGCTTTCTTT.

This clone was detected a few times. The chain uses TRBV28 and TRBJ1-6, with TRBD1 as a possible D gene (5 bases). The CDR3 loop spans 14 amino acids. Trimming pared 8 bases from V and 10 bases from J, leaving 18 bases between. Germline CDR1 and CDR2: MDHEN and SYDVKM. In DNA form, the CDR3 reads TGTGCCAGCGGGAACATAGGGGTTCTCTCACCCCTCCACTTT. Encoded protein: CASGNIGVLSPLHF.